This T cell receptor beta chain appears in the sequencing data of a study of blood T cell repertoires in COVID-19. The overall study: Samples taken during acute and convalescent COVID-19 were collected in the United States, Italy and Spain. PBMCs, B-cell-depleted T cells, or T cells provided the cDNA or gDNA that made up the material.

Methods used by the authors: The authors estimated nucleated cell counts from reference gene primer amplification. Generated by immunoSEQ multiplex PCR, the TCRdb table keeps only in-frame clones and is missing some. Clone size and V and J calls were adopted from that table, with D and trimming inferred from the DNA. The sample holds some 270,000 clones; 85% to 90% are singletons and the top ten take around 0.84%. The CDR3 covers 13 residues. V gave up 7 bases and J gave up 4 bases; unmatched junction bases: 2. Germline-derived CDR1 and CDR2 are LNHDA and SQIVND (reference sequence). The receptor comes from a young man with acute or convalescent COVID-19. Sample: peripheral blood. This chain uses TRBV19 with TRBJ1-1; TRBD1 matches at 11 bases. The CDR3 coding sequence is TGTGCCAGTAAAGGGACAGGGGGCACTGAAGCTTTCTTT. This encodes CASKGTGGTEAFF.